These T cell receptor beta chains were read from a single sample in a study of blood T cell repertoires in COVID-19. Method: immunoSEQ multiplex PCR; TCRdb's copy keeps in-frame clones and lacks some. Here the sample spans 93,000 or so clones, approximately 84% being singletons. Material for sequencing was peripheral blood. The receptor set was obtained from a human donor in a cohort sampled during active COVID-19. CDR3s include the opening cysteine and the closing phenylalanine or tryptophan. A D gene is named only where the DNA matches it firmly. Clone size is shown for a subset of rows, as once, few, many or a class of expanded clone.

abundance	len	v_gene	d_gene	j_gene	CDR3nt	CDR3aa
.	15	TRBV5-4	TRBD1	TRBJ1-2	TGTGCCAGCAGCTTTGATACAGGGGGCGCGGAAGGCTACACCTTC	CASSFDTGGAEGYTF
.	12	TRBV29-1	.	TRBJ1-2	TGCAGCGTTGGGGGACTTAACTATGGCTACACCTTC	CSVGGLNYGYTF
.	13	TRBV5-1	TRBD1	TRBJ2-7	TGCGTCAGCAGCTTTGGACAGGACTACGAGCAGTACTTC	CVSSFGQDYEQYF
few	14	TRBV5-4	.	TRBJ1-6	TGTGCCAGCAGCTTGGAGACGCGGAATTCACCCCTCCACTTT	CASSLETRNSPLHF
.	11	TRBV6-2/TRBV6-3	.	TRBJ2-3	TGTGCCAGCAGTTTAGACAATACGCAGTATTTT	CASSLDNTQYF
.	12	TRBV6-2/TRBV6-3	TRBD2	TRBJ2-1	TGTGCCAGCACCCCCTGGGAGGGTGAGCGGTTCTTC	CASTPWEGERFF
.	13	TRBV24-1	.	TRBJ2-3	TGTGCCACCAGTGACCCAAGCACAGATACGCAGTATTTT	CATSDPSTDTQYF
once	16	TRBV6-1	TRBD1	TRBJ1-6	TGTGCCAGCAGTGGGGCCACAGGGGTAAATAATTCACCCCTCCACTTT	CASSGATGVNNSPLHF
few	15	TRBV3-1/TRBV3-2	.	TRBJ2-1	TGTGCCAGCGGACGAACAGTTGGGGGGGCATTTGAGCAGTTCTTC	CASGRTVGGAFEQFF
.	14	TRBV5-6	.	TRBJ1-2	TGTGCCAGCAGCTTGAAGCCCCAAGTCTATGGCTACACCTTC	CASSLKPQVYGYTF
few	15	TRBV19	.	TRBJ1-2	TGTGCCAGTAGCCCGGGGTCCGGGGGGAACCATGGCTACACCTTC	CASSPGSGGNHGYTF
.	11	TRBV6-5	TRBD2	TRBJ2-7	TGTGCCAGCCAGAGGCGGGGGGAGCAGTACTTC	CASQRRGEQYF
.	15	TRBV3-1/TRBV3-2	.	TRBJ1-1	TGTGCCAGCAGCCAAGAGGGTGGAGGGGACACTGAAGCTTTCTTT	CASSQEGGGDTEAFF
.	14	TRBV5-1	.	TRBJ1-3	TGCGCCAGCAGCTCTCAGGGTAGCGGAAACACCATATATTTT	CASSSQGSGNTIYF
once	18	TRBV10-1	TRBD2	TRBJ2-1	TGCGCCAGCAGGGCCGGGACTAGCGGGGTATCGCCCTACAATGAGCAGTTCTTC	CASRAGTSGVSPYNEQFF
.	19	TRBV3-1/TRBV3-2	TRBD2	TRBJ2-5	TGTGCCAGCAGCCGTACTGGACTAGCGGGGGGCGCGAGGGGAGAGACCCAGTACTTC	CASSRTGLAGGARGETQYF